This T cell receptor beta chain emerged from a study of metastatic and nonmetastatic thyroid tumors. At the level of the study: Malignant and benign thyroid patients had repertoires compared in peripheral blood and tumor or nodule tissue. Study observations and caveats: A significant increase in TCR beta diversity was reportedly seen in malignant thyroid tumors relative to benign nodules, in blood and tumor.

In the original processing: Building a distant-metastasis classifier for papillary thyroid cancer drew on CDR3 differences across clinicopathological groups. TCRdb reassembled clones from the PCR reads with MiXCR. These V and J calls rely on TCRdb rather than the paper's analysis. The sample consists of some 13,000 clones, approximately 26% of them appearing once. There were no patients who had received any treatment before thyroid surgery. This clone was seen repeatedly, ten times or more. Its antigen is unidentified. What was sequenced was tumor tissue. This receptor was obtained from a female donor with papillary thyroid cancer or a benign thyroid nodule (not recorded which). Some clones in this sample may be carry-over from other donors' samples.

DNA of the CDR3: TGTGCCAGCAGCTTAGTCGGGAGGGTGGATACGCAGTATTTT. Translation gives CASSLVGRVDTQYF. The chain combines TRBV7-2 with TRBJ2-3; 8 positions agree with TRBD2. The V gene's germline CDR1 is SGHTA and CDR2 FQGNSA. The J segment lost 6 bases and the V segment lost 1 base, leaving 3 bases of the junction unmatched. This CDR3 comprises 14 residues.